The 5 T cell receptor beta chains in this list originate from one sample, sequenced in a study of PD-1 blockade in classical Hodgkin lymphoma. Every single patient, without exception, relapsed after autologous stem cell transplantation, and brentuximab vedotin exposure varied. Magnetic negative selection was used to purify CD4+ T cells from thawed PBMCs. The data were produced by immunoSEQ multiplex PCR, yet TCRdb's version contains in-frame clones alone and is incomplete. The sample contains tens of thousands of clones, roughly 84% of which appear only once. Here the sequenced sample was CD4+ T cells from blood, taken at baseline. These receptors all come from a human donor with classical Hodgkin lymphoma.

The chain links TRBV9 to TRBJ2-2, with TRBD2 as a possible D gene (7 bases). Germline assignment: CDR1 SGDLS and CDR2 YYNGEE. The ends were cut back, 6 bases at V and 1 base at J, with 13 bases in the middle. The CDR3 runs 15 residues. CDR3 protein: CASTLGGQNTGELFF. The CDR3 DNA is TGTGCCAGCACCCTCGGGGGGCAGAACACCGGGGAGCTGTTTTTT.

The genes are TRBV28 and TRBJ1-6; tentatively, D is TRBD1 (6 bases). Germline values: CDR1 MDHEN, CDR2 SYDVKM. The CDR3 contains 13 residues. V lost 6 bases and J 8 bases, leaving 11 bases between the germline ends. In nucleotides, the CDR3 is TGTGCCAGCAGGGACAGTCTGGATTCACCCCTCCACTTT. It encodes CASRDSLDSPLHF.

The chain uses TRBV11-3 and TRBJ2-3; 8 nucleotides align to TRBD2. CDR1 is SGHNT and CDR2 is YENEEA in the germline V gene. The CDR3 is made up of 18 amino acids. Unmatched junction bases numbered 9, after V lost 1 base and J lost 0 bases. The DNA of the CDR3 is TGTGCCAGCAGCTTAGGGGTTACTAGCGGCGTTAGCACAGATACGCAGTATTTT. Translation: CASSLGVTSGVSTDTQYF.

This chain connects TRBV7-9 to TRBJ2-2; weak D call: TRBD1 (6 bases). The CDR3 consists of 13 residues. Germline V gene sequence: CDR1 SEHNR, CDR2 FQNEAQ (reference sequence). The V end was cut by 11 bases, the J end by 3 bases, with 13 bases between. CDR3 bases: TGTGCCCTCAGGGGTCAGTACACCGGGGAGCTGTTTTTT. It is translated as CALRGQYTGELFF.

This rearrangement joins TRBV5-1 to TRBJ2-7, with 11 nucleotides matching TRBD2. This CDR3 comprises 16 residues. Germline lookup yields CDR1 SGHRS and CDR2 YFSETQ. V trimming: 2 bases; J trimming: 2 bases; junction bases outside the gene matches: 6. CDR3 loop: CASSFQTSGDPYEQYF. CDR3 nucleotides: TGCGCCAGCAGCTTCCAGACTAGCGGGGACCCCTACGAGCAGTACTTC.